Sequencing of this T cell receptor beta chain was carried out in a study of blood T cells in healthy people across ages. CDR3 size: 19 residues. The V and J ends lost 4 bases and 1 base, in that order; junction bases with no gene match: 13. Germline lookup yields CDR1 MGHRA and CDR2 YSYEKL. A second PCR, run for roughly 7 to 11 cycles, used a sample-barcoded 5' primer plus a J-beta primer mix. TCRdb re-called the 5' RACE reads with MiXCR, one entry per CDR3 protein. Among about 1.6 million distinct CDR3 sequences listed, about 31% were seen once. This clonotype was counted between two and nine times. Sequenced sample: blood. The TCR originated in a woman aged 30 to 39 in good health. The chain has TRBV4-1 and TRBJ1-3; TRBD1 agrees at 10 bases. Written as DNA, the CDR3 is TGCGCCAGCAGCCGGTCCGCGACAGGGGGCTTAAGTTCTGGAAACACCATATATTTT. It codes for CASSRSATGGLSSGNTIYF.